This entry is about one TCR beta chain. Its antigen is unknown. Clones were sequenced by immunoSEQ multiplex PCR, and TCRdb holds only the in-frame ones, with some missing. Of tens of thousands of clones detected, roughly 78% appear once; the ten largest clones hold around 28%. The CDR3 loop spans 12 amino acids. CDR1 is ENHRY and CDR2 is SYGVKD in the germline V gene. The V segment lost 8 bases and the J segment 3 bases; nucleotides outside the gene matches: 0. The data derive from a study of radiation and T cells in renal cell carcinoma. Study details: Nephrectomy followed 15 Gy stereotactic body radiation by 4 weeks. Findings and limits, study-wide: From baseline, blood top tumor clonotypes peaked at 2 weeks post-radiation.

Noted time point: blood 2 weeks post-SBRT. Treatment noted: 15 Gy SBRT to primary tumor, nephrectomy 4 weeks later. This renal cell carcinoma was of the clear cell type. The receptor was isolated from a woman in her 70s with renal cell carcinoma. The rearrangement joins TRBV10-3 to TRBJ1-1; 10 bases agree with TRBD1. This sample comprised blood, obtained from a patient whose treatment included radiotherapy and nephrectomy. The CDR3 coding sequence is TGTGCCATCGGGACAGGGGACACTGAAGCTTTCTTT. Its protein product is CAIGTGDTEAFF.